This passage covers 30 T cell receptor beta chains from one sample sequenced in a study of blood T cell repertoires in COVID-19. The protocol was immunoSEQ multiplex PCR, while the TCRdb copy is restricted to in-frame clones and leaves out a portion. The sample carries some 230,000 clones, 86% recorded once. The specimen sequenced was peripheral blood. These receptor sequences come from a young man who had recovered from COVID-19.

Here the CDR3 reads CASSQGGTNGGELFF. The DNA for the CDR3 is TGTGCCAGCAGCCAAGGTGGAACAAACGGGGGGGAGCTGTTTTTT. The chain combines TRBV4-2 with TRBJ2-2, with D hard to call. Per germline, CDR1 LGHNA and CDR2 YNFKEQ. V lost 1 base and J lost 8, with 14 bases in between. This CDR3 contains 15 residues.

V and J are TRBV11-3 and TRBJ2-3; TRBD2 is a possible D gene (5 bases). This CDR3 contains 14 residues. The germline gives CDR1 SGHNT, CDR2 YENEEA. V was clipped by 5 bases and J by 3 bases, with 12 bases between them. DNA for the CDR3: TGTGCCAGCAGCCTCCCGGAGGAAACAGATACGCAGTATTTT. As protein: CASSLPEETDTQYF. Using reference TRBV11-3 and TRBJ2-3 for the parts outside the CDR3, the full variable domain is EAGVVQSPRYKIIEKKQPVAFWCNPISGHNTLYWYLQNLGQGPELLIRYENEEAVDDSQLPKDRFSAERLKGVDSTLKIQPAELGDSAVYLCASSLPEETDTQYFGPGTRLTVL.

The V gene is TRBV2, the J gene TRBJ2-5; the D gene is possibly TRBD2 (5 bases). Trimming took off 8 bases at V and 5 bases at J, with 9 bases between the two ends. The CDR3 contains 11 residues. Germline CDR1 reads SNHLY; CDR2 reads FYNNEI. The CDR3 here is CASRVAETQYF. The CDR3 coding sequence is TGTGCCAGCCGGGTAGCGGAGACCCAGTACTTC.

A single count supports this clone. The chain carries TRBV4-3 and TRBJ2-3; 7 positions match TRBD2. CDR3 length: 17 amino acids. V lost 1 base, J lost 1 base, and 8 bases stayed unmatched. Germline values: CDR1 LGHNA, CDR2 YSLEER. In DNA, the CDR3 is TGCGCCAGCAGCCAAGGAGTGAGGGACTACCGCACAGATACGCAGTATTTT. Protein: CASSQGVRDYRTDTQYF.

The chain uses TRBV27 and TRBJ1-5; D perhaps matches TRBD1 (6 bases). Per germline, CDR1 MNHEY and CDR2 SMNVEV (reference sequence). V shed 5 bases and J shed 4 bases, with 9 bases lying between them. The CDR3 totals 13 residues. The CDR3 protein is CASSGQTNQPQHF. The CDR3 DNA is TGTGCCAGCAGTGGACAGACGAATCAGCCCCAGCATTTT.

The chain combines TRBV5-1 with TRBJ2-7; D is perhaps TRBD2 (5 bases). There are 11 residues in the CDR3. V lost 4 bases to trimming and J lost 7 bases, with 9 bases between them. In germline, CDR1 is SGHRS, CDR2 YFSETQ. CDR3 DNA sequence: TGCGCCAGCAGCCAGGAGGAGGAGCAGTACTTC. Protein product: CASSQEEEQYF.

This rearrangement joins TRBV7-9 to TRBJ1-3; 9 positions agree with TRBD1. The junction had 8 bases not matched to a gene; V was cut back by 2 bases and J by 0 bases. Per germline, CDR1 SEHNR and CDR2 FQNEAQ (reference sequence). The CDR3 sequence is 18 residues long. The CDR3 bases are TGTGCCAGCAGCTTAACTCGGGACAGGGCCCCCTCTGGAAACACCATATATTTT. Translated, it gives CASSLTRDRAPSGNTIYF.

The chain is built from TRBV6-1 and TRBJ2-2; 9 bases fit TRBD1. Trimming removed 2 bases from V and 6 bases from J; junction bases left unmatched: 4. Germline V gene data show CDR1 as MNHNS and CDR2 as SASEGT. The CDR3 loop spans 15 amino acids. The CDR3 sequence is CASSEIRTGAGELFF. The CDR3 DNA reads TGTGCCAGCAGTGAAATCCGGACAGGGGCCGGGGAGCTGTTTTTT.

The J gene is TRBJ2-4, the V gene TRBV6-5; the match to TRBD2 covers 8 bases. Germline V lookup: CDR1 MNHEY, CDR2 SVGAGI. The CDR3 runs to 14 residues. Germline trimming cut 6 bases from V and 6 bases from J; bases unmatched to any gene: 7. The chain's CDR3 is CASRPGGAGNIQYF. The CDR3 coding sequence is TGTGCCAGCAGGCCCGGGGGGGCAGGAAACATTCAGTACTTC.

The chain joins TRBV24-1 to TRBJ1-6; D unclear. This CDR3 is 13 amino acids long. CDR1 and CDR2 (germline): KGHDR, SFDVKD. Trimming pared 9 bases from V and 5 bases from J, leaving 10 bases between. The CDR3 protein is CATRSWDNSPLHF. CDR3 DNA sequence: TGTGCCACCCGGAGCTGGGATAATTCACCCCTCCACTTT.

CDR3 protein: CASSIRVTGELFF. DNA for the CDR3: TGTGCCAGTAGTATCCGGGTAACAGGGGAGCTGTTTTTT. The chain links TRBV19 to TRBJ2-2; the D is unclear. Germline CDR1 is LNHDA and CDR2 is SQIVND (reference sequence). CDR3 size: 13 residues. Trimming took off 3 bases at V and 8 bases at J, with 10 bases between the two ends.

This chain uses TRBV7-6 with TRBJ1-1; 8 positions match TRBD1. Trimming at V came to 5 bases and at J to 3 bases, leaving 14 bases not matched to a gene. The CDR3 runs to 17 residues. Per germline, CDR1 SGHVS and CDR2 FNYEAQ. Here the CDR3 DNA reads TGTGCCAGCAGCCCCTTTTTCGTCAGGGGGCGGGACACTGAAGCTTTCTTT. Its translation is CASSPFFVRGRDTEAFF.

The chain has TRBV6-5 and TRBJ1-5, with D maybe TRBD1 (6 bases). The germline V gene has CDR1 MNHEY and CDR2 SVGAGI. This CDR3 has 12 residues. V was trimmed by 4 bases and J by 12 bases, leaving 13 bases between them. CDR3 in DNA: TGTGCCAGCAGTTCGGACAGTCTGGACCAGCATTTT. It codes for CASSSDSLDQHF.

V is TRBV10-1 and J is TRBJ2-3; maybe TRBD2 (7 bases). Trimming left V 3 bases short and J 1 base short, with 11 bases between. Germline V gene sequence: CDR1 WNHNN, CDR2 SYGVQD (reference sequence). The CDR3 is 15 amino acids. CDR3 nucleotides: TGCGCCAGCAGTGAACCGGGGGGCGGCACAGATACGCAGTATTTT. The encoded protein is CASSEPGGGTDTQYF.

The genes are TRBV7-6 and TRBJ1-1, with D hard to call. V lost 7 bases to trimming and J lost 7 bases, with 13 bases between them. Germline CDR1 is SGHVS and CDR2 is FNYEAQ. This CDR3 contains 12 residues. CDR3: CASIGGKGEAFF. CDR3 nucleotides: TGTGCCAGCATAGGAGGAAAGGGTGAAGCTTTCTTT.

This clone was seen a single time. The chain combines TRBV5-1 with TRBJ1-3, with a weak D call TRBD1 (5 bases). Germline V gene data show CDR1 as SGHRS and CDR2 as YFSETQ. This CDR3 is 16 amino acids long. V lost 5 bases and J 0 bases, leaving 15 bases between the germline ends. CDR3 DNA sequence: TGCGCCAGCAGTACATCAACTCAGGGCTCTGGAAACACCATATATTTT. Translation: CASSTSTQGSGNTIYF.

Only a few counts were recorded for this clone. This chain uses TRBV24-1 with TRBJ2-5; D might be TRBD1 (7 bases). Looked up from germline, CDR1 is KGHDR and CDR2 is SFDVKD. Trimming took 9 bases from V and 5 from J, leaving 21 bases between them. The CDR3 is 15 amino acids. DNA of the CDR3: TGTGCCACCGGGGGAGGTTTAGGGACAGTCGAGACCCAGTACTTC. This encodes CATGGGLGTVETQYF.

The V and J genes are TRBV27 and TRBJ1-1; D is possibly TRBD1 (5 bases). Per the germline V gene, CDR1 is MNHEY and CDR2 is SMNVEV (reference sequence). With 5 bases removed from V and 6 bases from J, the gap between germline ends came to 25 bases. CDR3 size: 17 residues. The CDR3 DNA reads TGTGCCAGCAGTATCACCGTGGGGGGGTACGGAGTCGCTGAAGCTTTCTTT. Translated: CASSITVGGYGVAEAFF.

The chain combines TRBV9 with TRBJ1-2; D is unresolved. CDR1 and CDR2 from the germline V gene are SGDLS and YYNGEE. This CDR3 spans 13 amino acids. V gave up 4 bases and J gave up 8 bases, with 15 bases separating them. As DNA, the CDR3 is TGTGCCAGCAGCTGGGAGGGCTCGAAGGGCTACACCTTC. Encoded protein: CASSWEGSKGYTF.

The V call is TRBV5-5, the J call TRBJ2-1; D might be TRBD2 (6 bases). Trimming shortened V by 4 bases and J by 3 bases, and 11 bases separated the two germline ends. Germline loops: CDR1 SGHKS, CDR2 YYEKEE (reference sequence). This CDR3 is built from 14 residues. The CDR3 nucleotides are TGTGCCAGCAGCCCGCCCGGGGGCTACAATGAGCAGTTCTTC. Its translation is CASSPPGGYNEQFF.

The CDR3 DNA reads as TGTGCCTGGATGAGGCATACCTTCGGCACTGAAGCTTTCTTT. This translates into CAWMRHTFGTEAFF. The chain has TRBV30 and TRBJ1-1; unclear D gene. V gave up 4 bases and J gave up 4 bases, with 16 bases separating them. The CDR3 runs 14 residues. Germline V gives CDR1 GTSNPN, CDR2 SVGIG (reference sequence).

The J gene is TRBJ1-1, the V gene TRBV2; the match to TRBD1 covers 8 bases. Per the germline V gene, CDR1 is SNHLY and CDR2 is FYNNEI. The CDR3 has 17 residues. V lost 5 bases to trimming and J lost 2 bases; unmatched junction nucleotides: 13. The CDR3 loop is CASSTPSGQEINTEAFF. CDR3 DNA sequence: TGTGCCAGCAGTACCCCGTCGGGACAGGAGATTAACACTGAAGCTTTCTTT.

The rearrangement joins TRBV3-1 (or the pseudogene TRBV3-2) to TRBJ2-7; perhaps TRBD1 as D (6 bases). V gave up 0 bases and J gave up 3 bases, with 12 bases separating them. The CDR3 has 15 amino acids. Looked up from germline, CDR1 is LGHDT and CDR2 is YNNKEL (reference sequence). CDR3 coding DNA: TGTGCCAGCAGCCAAGAGCAGGACAGCTTCTACGAGCAGTACTTC. It translates to CASSQEQDSFYEQYF.

CDR3 amino acids: CASSQTFDRRGYNSPLHF. CDR3 in DNA: TGCGCCAGCAGCCAAACATTCGACAGAAGGGGGTATAATTCACCCCTCCACTTT. This chain uses TRBV4-3 with TRBJ1-6; D possibly corresponds to TRBD1 (6 bases). Trimming stripped 2 bases from V and 4 bases from J, with 18 bases between. CDR1 is LGHNA and CDR2 is YSLEER in the germline V gene. The CDR3 has 18 amino acids.

The J gene is TRBJ1-2, the V gene TRBV14; 9 positions match TRBD1. Unmatched junction bases numbered 8, after V lost 0 bases and J lost 3 bases. The CDR3 contains 17 residues. Germline CDR1 SGHDN, CDR2 FVKESK. The CDR3 coding sequence is TGTGCCAGCAGCCAAGATCTCGTGACAGGGGGGTACTATGGCTACACCTTC. The encoded protein is CASSQDLVTGGYYGYTF. The full variable domain, in which reference TRBV14 and TRBJ1-2 provide the parts outside the CDR3, is EAGVTQFPSHSVIEKGQTVTLRCDPISGHDNLYWYRRVMGKEIKFLLHFVKESKQDESGMPNNRFLAERTGGTYSTLKVQPAELEDSGVYFCASSQDLVTGGYYGYTFGSGTRLTVV.

The V and J genes are TRBV4-2 and TRBJ2-2; D gene ambiguous. Germline CDR1 reads LGHNA; CDR2 reads YNFKEQ. V was shortened by 6 bases and J by 3 bases, with 14 bases between the two germline ends. The CDR3 consists of 15 residues. Here the CDR3 reads CASRLVGTDTGELFF. CDR3 DNA: TGTGCCAGCAGGCTAGTAGGTACGGACACCGGGGAGCTGTTTTTT.

The chain joins TRBV6-1 to TRBJ2-5; D is perhaps TRBD2 (6 bases). Germline loops: CDR1 MNHNS, CDR2 SASEGT. The CDR3 has 14 amino acids. V was clipped by 2 bases and J by 3 bases, with 10 bases between them. CDR3 residues: CASSERGLKETQYF. As DNA, the CDR3 is TGTGCCAGCAGTGAACGGGGACTGAAAGAGACCCAGTACTTC.

The V call is TRBV5-4, the J call TRBJ1-1; 8 bases fit TRBD1. This CDR3 comprises 14 residues. CDR1 is SGHNT and CDR2 is YYREEE in the germline V gene (reference sequence). The ends lost 2 bases at V and 8 bases at J; junction bases unmatched: 8. CDR3 loop: CASSLHTTGGEAFF. The CDR3 DNA sequence: TGTGCCAGCAGCTTACACACTACAGGGGGAGAAGCTTTCTTT. The full variable domain, rest sourced from reference TRBV5-4 and TRBJ1-1, is ETGVTQSPTHLIKTRGQQVTLRCSSQSGHNTVSWYQQALGQGPQFIFQYYREEENGRGNFPPRFSGLQFPNYSSELNVNALELDDSALYLCASSLHTTGGEAFFGQGTRLTVV.

Concerning this clone: The sample carries other DNA sequences with the same CDR3. J is TRBJ2-5 and V is TRBV9; D not certain. CDR3 length: 13 amino acids. Germline lookup yields CDR1 SGDLS and CDR2 YYNGEE. V lost 0 bases and J lost 2, with 5 bases in between. CDR3 in amino acids: CASSVGQQETQYF. CDR3 DNA: TGTGCCAGCAGCGTAGGACAACAAGAGACCCAGTACTTC. Supplemented by reference TRBV9 and TRBJ2-5, the full variable domain reads DSGVTQTPKHLITATGQRVTLRCSPRSGDLSVYWYQQSLDQGLQFLIQYYNGEERAKGNILERFSAQQFPDLHSELNLSSLELGDSALYFCASSVGQQETQYFGPGTRLLVL.

This chain connects TRBV5-4 to TRBJ1-6; D is unclear. The CDR3 totals 16 residues. V was trimmed by 7 bases and J by 0 bases, leaving 14 bases between them. In germline, CDR1 is SGHNT, CDR2 YYREEE (reference sequence). CDR3 bases: TGTGCCAGCCAACCGGGGTCCAGCTCCTATAATTCACCCCTCCACTTT. Translating it yields CASQPGSSSYNSPLHF. Drawing the rest from reference TRBV5-4 and TRBJ1-6, the complete variable domain is ETGVTQSPTHLIKTRGQQVTLRCSSQSGHNTVSWYQQALGQGPQFIFQYYREEENGRGNFPPRFSGLQFPNYSSELNVNALELDDSALYLCASQPGSSSYNSPLHFGNGTRLTVT.